This TCR beta chain was sequenced during a study of T cells after yellow fever vaccination. Study results and limitations: Reappearance after the booster was observed for most primary-vaccination clones (roughly 97% CD4, over 75% CD8). On re-exposure, the response was weaker but peaked faster, at day 5 versus 15. There was a small share of clonotypes that showed up in both the CD4 and CD8 compartments.

UMIs were added to TCR cDNA along with a universal primer site when it was made by 5'RACE template switching. From the 5' RACE reads, TCRdb called clonotypes with MiXCR, one entry per CDR3 protein. The sample yields tens of thousands of distinct CDR3 sequences, almost 8% seen once. This clonotype was observed a handful of times. Its antigen remains unknown. Germline V CDR1 and CDR2: KGHDR, SFDVKD. Trimming cost V 0 bases and J 4 bases, with 24 bases left between them. There are 19 residues in the CDR3. The material was CD8+ T cells sorted from PBMCs, obtained on the day of the yellow fever booster vaccination. The chain employs TRBV24-1 and TRBJ2-7; D not resolved. The receptor comes from a man younger than 40 who received the YFV17D yellow fever vaccine. The CDR3 region is CATSDLHVRIRVWPYEQYF. In DNA form, the CDR3 reads TGTGCCACCAGTGATTTGCACGTGAGGATCCGGGTTTGGCCTTACGAGCAGTACTTC.